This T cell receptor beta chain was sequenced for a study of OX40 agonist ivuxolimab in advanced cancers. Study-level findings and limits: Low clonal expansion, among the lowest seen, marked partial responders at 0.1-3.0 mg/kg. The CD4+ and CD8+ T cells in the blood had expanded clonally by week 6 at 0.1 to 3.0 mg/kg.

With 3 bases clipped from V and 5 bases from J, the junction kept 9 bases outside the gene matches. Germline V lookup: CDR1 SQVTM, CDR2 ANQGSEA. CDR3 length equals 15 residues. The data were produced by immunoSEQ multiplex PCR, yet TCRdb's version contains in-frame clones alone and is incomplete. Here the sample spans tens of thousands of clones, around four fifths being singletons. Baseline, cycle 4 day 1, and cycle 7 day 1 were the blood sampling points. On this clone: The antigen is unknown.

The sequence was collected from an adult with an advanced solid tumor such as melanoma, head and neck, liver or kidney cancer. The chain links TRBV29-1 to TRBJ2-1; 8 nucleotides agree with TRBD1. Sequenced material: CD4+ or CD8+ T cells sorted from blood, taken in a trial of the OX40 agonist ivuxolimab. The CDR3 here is CSVDSRDRSNNEQFF. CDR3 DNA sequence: TGCAGCGTTGATTCCCGGGACAGGTCCAACAATGAGCAGTTCTTC.